Detailed here is one T cell receptor beta chain. The antigen remains unidentified. CDR1 is LNHDA and CDR2 is SQIVND in the germline V gene (reference sequence). Trimming took off 5 bases at V and 2 bases at J, with 10 bases between the two ends. CDR3 length: 14 residues. Specified time point: blood 4 weeks post-SBRT, at nephrectomy. As to treatment: 15 Gy SBRT to primary tumor, nephrectomy 4 weeks later. Nephrectomy followed 15 Gy stereotactic body radiation by 4 weeks. Clear cell pathology was present in this patient's renal cell carcinoma. This sample was included in a study of radiation and T cells in renal cell carcinoma. The protocol was immunoSEQ multiplex PCR, while the TCRdb copy is restricted to in-frame clones and leaves out a portion. The sample has around 140,000 clones, 75% to 90% seen once. Study-level results: Baseline intratumoral clonotype presence is unknown without pretreatment biopsies. In blood, top tumor clones expanded by 2 weeks, shrinking by 4.

This chain links TRBV19 with TRBJ1-5; D is possibly TRBD1 (6 bases). This receptor was taken from a woman in her 50s with renal cell carcinoma. This material consisted of blood, taken from a patient whose treatment included radiotherapy and nephrectomy. The CDR3 reads CASSEQGGNQPQHF. The CDR3 DNA is TGTGCCAGTAGTGAACAGGGAGGCAATCAGCCCCAGCATTTT. The full variable domain, with the rest looked up from reference TRBV19 and TRBJ1-5, is DGGITQSPKYLFRKEGQNVTLSCEQNLNHDAMYWYRQDPGQGLRLIYYSQIVNDFQKGDIAEGYSVSREKKESFPLTVTSAQKNPTAFYLCASSEQGGNQPQHFGDGTRLSIL.